Sequencing of this T cell receptor beta chain was carried out in a study of blood T cells in healthy people across ages. Study-level findings and limits: The donors' CMV status was not determined, possibly confounding changes in expanded clonotypes. TCR beta diversity per million T cells fell roughly linearly with age. Conclusively comparing naive with antigen-experienced cells was impossible with unsorted PBMCs.

Each of the donors had roughly 9.3 milliliters of peripheral blood drawn into EDTA-treated Vacutainer tubes. Per germline, CDR1 SEHNR and CDR2 FQNEAQ (reference sequence). V dropped 4 bases and J dropped 1; count of bases not matched to a gene: 8. The CDR3 is 19 amino acids. A J-beta primer mix and a sample-barcoded 5' primer were used in a second PCR of about 7 to 12 cycles. A single record per CDR3 protein comes from TCRdb applying MiXCR to the 5' RACE reads. The sample lists fewer than 900,000 distinct CDR3 sequences, about 52% occurring once. This clonotype was recorded a few times. The antigen remains unidentified.

Sequenced: blood. The receptor comes from a woman aged 55-70 years in good health. V is TRBV7-9 and J is TRBJ2-1, with 15 bases matching TRBD2. The chain's CDR3 is CASSSLPGLAGGSYNEQFF. CDR3 nucleotide sequence: TGTGCCAGCAGCTCCCTGCCGGGACTAGCGGGAGGATCCTACAATGAGCAGTTCTTC. The complete variable domain, with remaining parts taken from reference TRBV7-9 and TRBJ2-1, reads DTGVSQNPRHKITKRGQNVTFRCDPISEHNRLYWYRQTLGQGPEFLTYFQNEAQLEKSRLLSDRFSAERPKGSFSTLEIQRTEQGDSAMYLCASSSLPGLAGGSYNEQFFGPGTRLTVL.